This is a list of T cell receptor beta chains from one sample in a study of CD8+ T cells in alopecia areata. Here immunoSEQ multiplex PCR was the method, and the copy in TCRdb shows in-frame clones only, minus some. The sample yields 110,000 or so clones, around two fifths seen once. Sample: CD4+ T cells sorted from blood. The receptors were gathered from a human donor with alopecia areata. Each CDR3 is given with its conserved first and last residue. A D gene is named only where the DNA matches it firmly. Some rows mark clone size as missing; the rest say once, few, many or name a class of expanded clone.

CDR3aa | CDR3nt | j_gene | abundance | d_gene | v_gene
CSVYQGGEAFF | TGCAGCGTGTATCAGGGTGGTGAAGCTTTCTTT | TRBJ1-1 | NA | NA | TRBV29-1
CASSEIPPYEQYF | TGTGCCAGCAGTGAGATACCTCCCTACGAGCAGTACTTC | TRBJ2-7 | NA | NA | TRBV2
CSASYGDEQFF | TGCAGTGCTAGCTACGGGGATGAGCAGTTCTTC | TRBJ2-1 | NA | NA | TRBV20-1
CASSSNNIQYF | TGTGCCAGCAGCTCAAATAACATTCAGTACTTC | TRBJ2-4 | NA | NA | TRBV7-9
CSVVTGEQPQHF | TGCAGCGTTGTGACAGGTGAACAGCCCCAGCATTTT | TRBJ1-5 | NA | NA | TRBV29-1
CASSVGGSYEQYF | TGTGCCAGCAGCGTAGGGGGCTCCTACGAGCAGTACTTC | TRBJ2-7 | NA | NA | TRBV9
CASSVAMSSYEQYF | TGTGCCAGCAGTGTGGCAATGAGCTCCTACGAGCAGTACTTC | TRBJ2-7 | NA | NA | TRBV2
CAWSGAGPNQPQHF | TGTGCCTGGAGTGGGGCAGGGCCCAATCAGCCCCAGCATTTT | TRBJ1-5 | NA | NA | TRBV30
CATKSGTGSYEQYF | TGTGCCACAAAAAGCGGGACAGGCTCCTACGAGCAGTACTTC | TRBJ2-7 | NA | NA | TRBV2
CSVGTGASNQPQHF | TGCAGCGTGGGGACAGGCGCAAGCAATCAGCCCCAGCATTTT | TRBJ1-5 | NA | TRBD1 | TRBV29-1
CASSVAGGPRDIQYF | TGTGCCAGCAGTGTAGCGGGAGGGCCGAGAGACATTCAGTACTTC | TRBJ2-4 | NA | TRBD2 | TRBV28
CAWSVGTSKRTQYF | TGTGCCTGGAGTGTGGGGACGAGCAAGAGGACCCAGTACTTC | TRBJ2-5 | NA | NA | TRBV30
CASRELRPSGGFTDTQYF | TGTGCCAGCAGGGAACTTCGACCTAGCGGGGGGTTTACAGATACGCAGTATTTT | TRBJ2-3 | NA | TRBD2 | TRBV6-1
CASSSDRSNTGELFF | TGTGCCAGCAGTTCCGACAGGTCGAACACCGGGGAGCTGTTTTTT | TRBJ2-2 | NA | NA | TRBV6-5
CSVLRTGDYGYTF | TGCAGCGTTCTTAGGACAGGGGACTATGGCTACACCTTC | TRBJ1-2 | NA | TRBD1 | TRBV29-1
CSVAVFYEQYF | TGCAGCGTTGCGGTGTTCTACGAGCAGTACTTC | TRBJ2-7 | few | NA | TRBV29-1
CASQEGYEQYF | TGTGCCAGCCAAGAGGGGTACGAGCAGTACTTC | TRBJ2-7 | few | NA | TRBV2
CAWSVWTGRDEQFF | TGTGCCTGGAGTGTCTGGACAGGGAGGGACGAGCAGTTCTTC | TRBJ2-1 | NA | NA | TRBV30
CASSLGAANQPQHF | TGTGCCAGCAGCTTAGGGGCAGCTAATCAGCCCCAGCATTTT | TRBJ1-5 | few | NA | TRBV7-9
CASSYQGGASYEQYF | TGTGCCAGCAGTTATCAGGGCGGGGCCTCCTACGAGCAGTACTTC | TRBJ2-7 | NA | NA | TRBV6-5
CASSQAPGYNEQFF | TGTGCCAGCAGCCAAGCGCCGGGATACAATGAGCAGTTCTTC | TRBJ2-1 | NA | NA | TRBV4-2
CSVARGLETQYF | TGCAGCGTGGCCAGGGGTTTGGAGACCCAGTACTTC | TRBJ2-5 | NA | NA | TRBV29-1
CASSLTLGNQPQHF | TGTGCCAGCAGTCTGACGCTCGGCAATCAGCCCCAGCATTTT | TRBJ1-5 | NA | NA | TRBV28
CASEGDQETQYF | TGTGCCAGCGAGGGGGATCAAGAGACCCAGTACTTC | TRBJ2-5 | NA | NA | TRBV28
CASSLQPQGGYEQYF | TGTGCCAGCAGCTTACAACCTCAGGGAGGATACGAGCAGTACTTC | TRBJ2-7 | NA | NA | TRBV7-2
CASSRGDRDTQYF | TGCGCCAGCAGCCGGGGGGATCGAGATACGCAGTATTTT | TRBJ2-3 | few | NA | TRBV4-3
CATSSGSRNEQFF | TGTGCCACTTCTAGCGGTTCCCGCAATGAGCAGTTCTTC | TRBJ2-1 | few | TRBD2 | TRBV6-4
CASSASMNTEAFF | TGTGCCAGCAGCGCATCGATGAACACTGAAGCTTTCTTT | TRBJ1-1 | NA | NA | TRBV7-9
CASSFQETQYF | TGCGCCAGCAGCTTCCAAGAGACCCAGTACTTC | TRBJ2-5 | few | NA | TRBV5-1
CSVGTGGGNQPQHF | TGCAGCGTGGGGACAGGGGGCGGCAATCAGCCCCAGCATTTT | TRBJ1-5 | NA | TRBD1 | TRBV29-1
CSVGREPAYEQYF | TGCAGCGTCGGCAGGGAACCCGCCTACGAGCAGTACTTC | TRBJ2-7 | few | NA | TRBV29-1
CASSLGSLEIGEQFF | TGTGCCAGCAGCTTAGGATCCCTAGAAATCGGTGAGCAGTTCTTC | TRBJ2-1 | few | NA | TRBV7-2
CASSPVTGYNEQFF | TGTGCCAGCAGCCCCGTTACAGGGTACAATGAGCAGTTCTTC | TRBJ2-1 | NA | NA | TRBV11-2
CASTNSYEQYF | TGTGCCAGCACGAACTCCTACGAGCAGTACTTC | TRBJ2-7 | few | NA | TRBV28
CASRQRDVGELFF | TGTGCCAGCAGACAGAGGGATGTCGGGGAGCTGTTTTTT | TRBJ2-2 | NA | NA | TRBV9
CASSLLAGANEQFF | TGTGCCAGCAGTCTACTAGCGGGAGCCAATGAGCAGTTCTTC | TRBJ2-1 | few | TRBD2 | TRBV2
CSVSTSVRGEQFF | TGCAGCGTCTCTACTAGCGTCCGGGGTGAGCAGTTCTTC | TRBJ2-1 | few | TRBD2 | TRBV29-1
CALDRGGYEQYF | TGTGCCTTGGACAGGGGTGGGTACGAGCAGTACTTC | TRBJ2-7 | few | TRBD1 | TRBV30
CASSLSNNYGYTF | TGTGCCAGCAGCTTAAGCAATAACTATGGCTACACCTTC | TRBJ1-2 | few | NA | TRBV7-9
CASSLALRSRSYNEQFF | TGTGCCAGCAGCTTAGCGCTTCGATCTCGCTCCTACAATGAGCAGTTCTTC | TRBJ2-1 | NA | NA | TRBV7-2
CASSDGRQGLYEQYF | TGCGCCAGCAGCGACGGACGACAGGGGCTTTACGAGCAGTACTTC | TRBJ2-7 | NA | TRBD1 | TRBV5-1
CASSFSGAGAAETQYF | TGTGCCAGCAGCTTCTCTGGGGCAGGGGCGGCAGAGACCCAGTACTTC | TRBJ2-5 | NA | NA | TRBV7-8